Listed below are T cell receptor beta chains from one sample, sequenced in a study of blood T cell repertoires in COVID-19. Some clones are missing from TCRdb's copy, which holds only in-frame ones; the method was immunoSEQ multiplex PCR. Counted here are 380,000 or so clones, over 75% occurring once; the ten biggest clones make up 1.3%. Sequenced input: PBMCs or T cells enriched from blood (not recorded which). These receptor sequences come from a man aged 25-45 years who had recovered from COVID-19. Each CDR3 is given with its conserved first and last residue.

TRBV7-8	CASSSHRQESPLHF
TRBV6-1	CASSEAGGNYGYTF
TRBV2	CASSAGLAGALYNEQFF
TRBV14	CASSRSGGRRNEQFF
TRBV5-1	CASSSNLLAGRERGETQYF
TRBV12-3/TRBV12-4	CASSYRGNSPLHF
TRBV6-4	CASSETDNSPLHF
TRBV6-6	CASSYVGTVQNTEAFF
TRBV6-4	CASRLSGGGSTGELFF
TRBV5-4	CASSFMGQQFF
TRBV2	CASSSGQGRQPQHF
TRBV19	CASSMMGVWAEKLFF
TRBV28	CASRRAVFGYGYTF
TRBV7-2	CASSATNGGAYNEQFF
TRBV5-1	CASSGLAGGKETQYF
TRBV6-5	CASSYSYRSTYGYTF
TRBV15	CATSRGGQGRAYNEQFF
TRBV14	CASSQGGLAGGHSYEQYF
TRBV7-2	CASSLTVTQPQHF
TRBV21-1	CASSKGAGLGTEAFF
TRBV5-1	CASSFGQGASFATNEKLFF
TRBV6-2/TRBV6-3	CASSRIGTPSYQPQHF
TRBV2	CASTLSGHFTGELFF
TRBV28	CAVRGGNNEKLFF
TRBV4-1	CASSQLGTGTISYNEQFF
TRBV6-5	CASSYSSLMGYTF
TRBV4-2	CASSQDATGSTDTQYF
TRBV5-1	CASSPGTGTSGYGYTF
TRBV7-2	CASSFLGTGGAGANVLTF
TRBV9	CASSVDYRWNEQFF
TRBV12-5	CASGLGPGLEPTSYNEQFF
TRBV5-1	CASSPERPPIIEAFF
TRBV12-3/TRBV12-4	CASRGQVYEKLFF
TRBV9	CASSVGGLRGPWEQFF
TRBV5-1	CASSLVDRNTGELFF
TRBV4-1	CASRPVTSGNEQFF
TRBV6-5	CASSSGTPTPYEQYF
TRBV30	CACSSGGSNEKLFF
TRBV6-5	CASRGANYGYTF
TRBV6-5	CASSLDWRGYEQYF
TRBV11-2	CASSLVDSYTEAFF
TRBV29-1	CSAGIFSNEQFF
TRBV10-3	CAISSGLQGGTEAFF
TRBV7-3	CASSSRGGYDTQYF
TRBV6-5	CASTENPNYGYTF
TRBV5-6	CASSPGQGKETQYF